This is a list of T cell receptor beta chains from one sample in a study of beta chain features in type 1 diabetes. Here immunoSEQ multiplex PCR was the method, and the copy in TCRdb shows in-frame clones only, minus some. The table shows about 250,000 clones, with 13% to 15% occurring only once. The sample consisted of naive CD4+ T cells from blood. The source of these receptors is a woman in her thirties or forties in good health. Each CDR3 is given with its conserved first and last residue. Fields, in order: V gene, clone size, J gene, D gene, CDR3 DNA, CDR3 protein. D genes are given only for firm matches. The size field is filled for only some rows; it gives once, few, many or a size class.

>TRBV7-9|-|TRBJ2-5|TRBD2
TGTGCCAGCAGCTTAGACTTCCTAGCGGTCCAAGAGACCCAGTACTTC
CASSLDFLAVQETQYF
>TRBV7-9|-|TRBJ2-5|-
TGTGCCAGCAGCTCCGACAGGAGTTCATACCAAGAGACCCAGTACTTC
CASSSDRSSYQETQYF
>TRBV5-1|few|TRBJ2-2|-
TGCGCCAGCAGCTTTGAGGGCTTCACCGGGGAGCTGTTTTTT
CASSFEGFTGELFF
>TRBV7-9|many|TRBJ2-4|-
TGTGCCAGCAGCTTAGTTCCCCAGGGGGCCAAAAACATTCAGTACTTC
CASSLVPQGAKNIQYF
>TRBV6-1|once|TRBJ2-2|-
TGTGCCAGCAACCGGGGATTTCCCGGGGAGCTGTTTTTT
CASNRGFPGELFF
>TRBV5-1|-|TRBJ1-3|-
TGCGCCAGCACCGCCGGAGGCACGTACTCTGGAAACACCATATATTTT
CASTAGGTYSGNTIYF
>TRBV4-3|few|TRBJ2-1|TRBD2
TGCGCCAGCAGCCAAGGACGGCCGGAGGGTAGCGGGGCGTACAATGAGCAGTTCTTC
CASSQGRPEGSGAYNEQFF
>TRBV18|-|TRBJ2-7|-
TGTGCCAGCTCATCGAGGGAAAGCGAGCAGTACTTC
CASSSRESEQYF
>TRBV19|few|TRBJ1-1|-
TGTGCCAGTAGTTTAACAGTGAACACTGAAGCTTTCTTT
CASSLTVNTEAFF
>TRBV27|-|TRBJ1-2|TRBD1
TGTGCCAGCAGTTTCCGGACAGGGGTTGAATATGGCTACACCTTC
CASSFRTGVEYGYTF
>TRBV7-2|few|TRBJ2-7|-
TGTGCCAGCAGCTTAGGGGGGGGCGACGAGCAGTACTTC
CASSLGGGDEQYF
>TRBV10-2|few|TRBJ2-2|TRBD2
TGCGCCAGCATAACGGGAGGGAACACCGGGGAGCTGTTTTTT
CASITGGNTGELFF
>TRBV5-1|-|TRBJ1-2|-
TGCGCCAGCAGCTTGGGGGCCTATAACTATGGCTACACCTTC
CASSLGAYNYGYTF
>TRBV5-1|-|TRBJ2-2|-
TGCGCCAGCAGCTTGGTCAGGGGTAACACCGGGGAGCTGTTTTTT
CASSLVRGNTGELFF
>TRBV20-1|few|TRBJ1-1|-
TGCAGTGCTAGGGCGGACACTGAAGCTTTCTTT
CSARADTEAFF